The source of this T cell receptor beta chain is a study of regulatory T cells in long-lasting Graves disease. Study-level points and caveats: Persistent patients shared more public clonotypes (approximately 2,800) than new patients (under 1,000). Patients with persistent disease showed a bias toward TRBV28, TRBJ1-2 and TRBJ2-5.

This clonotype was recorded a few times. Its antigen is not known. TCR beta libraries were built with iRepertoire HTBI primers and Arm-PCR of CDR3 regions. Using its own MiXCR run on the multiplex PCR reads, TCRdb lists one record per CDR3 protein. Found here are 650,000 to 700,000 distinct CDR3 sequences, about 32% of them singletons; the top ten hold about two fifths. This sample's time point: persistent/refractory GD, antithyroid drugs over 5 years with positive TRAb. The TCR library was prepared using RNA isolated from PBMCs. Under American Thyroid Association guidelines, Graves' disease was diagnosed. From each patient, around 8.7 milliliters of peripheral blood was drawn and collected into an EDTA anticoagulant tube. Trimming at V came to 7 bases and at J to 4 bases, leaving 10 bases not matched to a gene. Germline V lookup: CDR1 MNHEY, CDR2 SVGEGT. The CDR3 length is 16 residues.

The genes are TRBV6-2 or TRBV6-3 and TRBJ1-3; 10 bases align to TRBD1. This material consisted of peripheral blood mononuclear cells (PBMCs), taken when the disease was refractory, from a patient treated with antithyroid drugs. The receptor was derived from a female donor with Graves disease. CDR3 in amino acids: CASNSPGTGEGNTIYF. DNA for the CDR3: TGTGCCAGCAACTCACCCGGGACAGGGGAAGGAAACACCATATATTTT.